This T cell receptor (beta chain) came from a study of spatial heterogeneity in lung cancer. Looking at the study overall: Sequences of the beta chain were consistently detected in greater numbers than alpha-chain sequences.

This clonotype was observed a handful of times. Its antigen is currently unknown. Time point here: sample taken at primary tumor resection. Frozen PBMC, nontumor lung or tumor provided whole RNA, which was sequenced unsorted. The ends were cut back, 6 bases at V and 0 bases at J, with 20 bases in the middle. This CDR3 is built from 17 residues. CDR1 MNHEY and CDR2 SVGEGT come from the germline V gene. The presence of a unique molecular identifier marked each TCR cDNA molecule. MiXCR, applied by TCRdb to the 5' RACE reads, yields one record per CDR3 protein. The sample yields around 87,000 distinct CDR3 sequences, more than 10% seen once. General observations from the study: Ubiquitous expanded tumor TCRs showed up in blood more at resection than follow-up.

This chain uses TRBV6-2 or TRBV6-3 with TRBJ1-2; D is undetermined. The sample consisted of PBMCs, taken at surgery. The receptor was derived from a male donor with early-stage non-small cell lung cancer. CDR3 protein: CASSYEVGSRTNYGYTF. DNA for the CDR3: TGTGCCAGCAGCTACGAGGTAGGGTCTCGGACTAACTATGGCTACACCTTC.